The 19 T cell receptor beta chains below come from one sample, sequenced in a study of shared clonotypes between healthy human individuals. Only in-frame clones appear in the TCRdb table, and some are missing; sequencing was by immunoSEQ multiplex PCR. In the table there are 2 million to 2.5 million clones, around 95% of which are singletons. Input material: naive CD4+ T cells sorted from blood. This sample's subset: CD45RA+ positively selected. The receptors here all came from a man in his late teens or twenties in good health.

CDR3 sequence reads: CASSQTGHNSPLHF. The CDR3, as DNA: TGTGCCAGCAGCCAGACAGGCCATAATTCACCCCTCCACTTT. V is TRBV28 and J is TRBJ1-6, with a weak D call TRBD1 (6 bases). Trimming took off 6 bases at V and 5 bases at J, with 11 bases between the two ends. There are 14 residues in the CDR3. Per germline, CDR1 MDHEN and CDR2 SYDVKM.

The chain couples TRBV9 to TRBJ1-6; D may be TRBD1 (5 bases). The CDR3 consists of 14 residues. V was clipped by 0 bases and J by 13 bases, with 14 bases between them. CDR1 and CDR2 (germline): SGDLS, YYNGEE. CDR3 protein: CASSVGQHAVPLHF. For the CDR3, the DNA is TGTGCCAGCAGCGTAGGACAGCACGCAGTGCCCCTCCACTTT.

The rearrangement uses TRBV6-5 and TRBJ2-3; 9 positions match TRBD2. V dropped 2 bases and J dropped 5; count of bases not matched to a gene: 5. The CDR3 is 15 amino acids. From germline, CDR1 is MNHEY and CDR2 SVGAGI. The CDR3 sequence is CASSYNSGRGDTQYF. The CDR3 bases are TGTGCCAGCAGTTACAATAGCGGGAGAGGAGATACGCAGTATTTT.

The gene calls are TRBV5-8 and TRBJ2-7; D is possibly TRBD2 (7 bases). CDR3 size: 15 residues. CDR1 and CDR2 from the germline V gene are SGHTS and YDEGEE. V lost 4 bases and J lost 3, with 17 bases in between. The DNA of the CDR3 is TGTGCCAGCAGCCTACAGGGAGGGAGAATCTACGAGCAGTACTTC. Protein product: CASSLQGGRIYEQYF. The whole variable domain, remainder taken from reference TRBV5-8 and TRBJ2-7, is EAGVTQSPTHLIKTRGQQATLRCSPISGHTSVYWYQQALGLGLQFLLWYDEGEERNRGNFPPRFSGRQFPNYSSELNVNALELEDSALYLCASSLQGGRIYEQYFGPGTRLTVT.

This chain links TRBV7-9 with TRBJ1-4, with D unresolved. The germline V gene has CDR1 SEHNR and CDR2 FQNEAQ (reference sequence). Trimming shortened V by 0 bases and J by 7 bases, and 9 bases separated the two germline ends. The CDR3 extends over 14 amino acids. The chain's CDR3 is CASSLAPNGEKLFF. The CDR3 DNA follows: TGTGCCAGCAGCTTAGCTCCGAACGGTGAAAAACTGTTTTTT.

The J gene is TRBJ1-5, the V gene TRBV19; TRBD1 is a possible D gene (5 bases). CDR1 is LNHDA, CDR2 SQIVND, per germline (reference sequence). The CDR3 contains 16 residues. Trimming removed 1 base from V and 4 bases from J, with 14 bases in between. CDR3 in DNA: TGTGCCAGTAGTATAGGTTCGGGTTCAGGGAATCAGCCCCAGCATTTT. Translated, it gives CASSIGSGSGNQPQHF. Full variable domain (rest looked up from reference TRBV19 and TRBJ1-5): DGGITQSPKYLFRKEGQNVTLSCEQNLNHDAMYWYRQDPGQGLRLIYYSQIVNDFQKGDIAEGYSVSREKKESFPLTVTSAQKNPTAFYLCASSIGSGSGNQPQHFGDGTRLSIL.

Turning to this clone: The sample holds other DNA sequences that translate to the same CDR3. V usage is TRBV2 and J usage is TRBJ2-1, with TRBD2 matching over 11 bases. Germline V gene lookup returns CDR1 SNHLY and CDR2 FYNNEI. CDR3 length: 15 amino acids. With V trimmed by 5 bases and J by 4 bases, 4 bases remained unmatched. The CDR3 bases are TGTGCCAGCAGTAAGCTAGCGGGGGGATACAATGAGCAGTTCTTC. Translated, it gives CASSKLAGGYNEQFF.

The chain couples TRBV7-3 to TRBJ2-3; 14 bases agree with TRBD2. The CDR3 is 16 residues long. Germline assignment: CDR1 SGHTA and CDR2 FQGTGA. Trimming took 5 bases from V and 4 from J; bases not matched to a gene: 5. CDR3 residues: CASSIGLAGGSDTQYF. The CDR3 bases are TGTGCCAGCAGCATTGGACTAGCGGGGGGCTCAGATACGCAGTATTTT. The full variable domain, in which reference TRBV7-3 and TRBJ2-3 provide the parts outside the CDR3, is GAGVSQTPSNKVTEKGKYVELRCDPISGHTALYWYRQSLGQGPEFLIYFQGTGAADDSGLPNDRFFAVRPEGSVSTLKIQRTERGDSAVYLCASSIGLAGGSDTQYFGPGTRLTVL.

The chain couples TRBV15 to TRBJ1-1; D gene unclear. The germline V gene encodes CDR1 LNHNV and CDR2 YYDKDF (reference sequence). V lost 1 base and J lost 1, with 4 bases in between. The length of the CDR3 is 13 residues. As DNA, the CDR3 is TGTGCCACCAGCAGAGGGGAGAACACTGAAGCTTTCTTT. Translating it yields CATSRGENTEAFF.

This chain uses TRBV7-8 with TRBJ2-2; TRBD2 matches 10 bases. The junction had 4 bases not matched to a gene; V was cut back by 3 bases and J by 3 bases. The germline CDR1 and CDR2 sequences are SGHVS and FQNEAQ. The CDR3 consists of 16 residues. CDR3: CASSFLAGAYTGELFF. The CDR3 DNA reads TGTGCCAGCAGCTTTCTAGCGGGAGCTTACACCGGGGAGCTGTTTTTT.

In regard to this clone: The same CDR3 arises from other DNA sequences in this sample as well. Here the CDR3 reads CASSPPQDTQYF. For the CDR3, the DNA is TGTGCCAGCTCACCACCTCAAGATACGCAGTATTTT. This chain uses TRBV18 with TRBJ2-3; D remains unclear. Germline CDR1 and CDR2: KGHSH and LQKENI. The CDR3 consists of 12 residues. The ends were cut back, 0 bases at V and 5 bases at J, with 3 bases in the middle.

V and J are TRBV6-1 and TRBJ1-5; 9 positions agree with TRBD1. Germline V CDR1 and CDR2: MNHNS, SASEGT. Unmatched junction bases numbered 2, after V lost 5 bases and J lost 6 bases. The CDR3 extends over 13 amino acids. The CDR3 region is CASSLQGAQPQHF. DNA of the CDR3: TGTGCCAGCAGTCTACAGGGGGCTCAGCCCCAGCATTTT.

In its sample, this clone was seen a few times. The J gene is TRBJ2-2, the V gene TRBV30; D is uncertain. Germline CDR1 reads GTSNPN; CDR2 reads SVGIG (reference sequence). V lost 0 bases and J lost 6, with 8 bases in between. The CDR3 contains 13 residues. CDR3 nucleotide sequence: TGTGCCTGGAGTGTAACGACTCCCGGGGAGCTGTTTTTT. Encoded protein: CAWSVTTPGELFF.

V is TRBV15 and J is TRBJ1-2; maybe TRBD1 (5 bases). V was cut by 5 bases and J by 0 bases, with 10 bases left in between. Germline V gene sequence: CDR1 LNHNV, CDR2 YYDKDF (reference sequence). There are 14 residues in the CDR3. CDR3 DNA sequence: TGTGCCACCAGCGGACCGGGGGCTAACTATGGCTACACCTTC. Protein product: CATSGPGANYGYTF.

This chain connects TRBV7-6 to TRBJ1-2, with 8 bases aligning to TRBD1. V lost 4 bases to trimming and J lost 6 bases; unmatched junction nucleotides: 7. The CDR3 is 14 residues long. Germline loops: CDR1 SGHVS, CDR2 FNYEAQ. In DNA form, the CDR3 reads TGTGCCAGCAGCTCCCCTTTGGACAGGGATGGCTACACCTTC. Protein product: CASSSPLDRDGYTF. Using reference TRBV7-6 and TRBJ1-2 for the parts outside the CDR3, the full variable domain is GAGVSQSPRYKVTKRGQDVALRCDPISGHVSLYWYRQALGQGPEFLTYFNYEAQQDKSGLPNDRFSAERPEGSISTLTIQRTEQRDSAMYRCASSSPLDRDGYTFGSGTRLTVV.

Concerning this clone itself: One end of the junction varies from germline; a read error may be responsible. Other DNA sequences in the sample encode the same CDR3. The V and J genes are TRBV7-7 and TRBJ2-7; tentative D call: TRBD1 (6 bases). CDR3 length: 14 amino acids. Per germline, CDR1 SSHAT and CDR2 FNYEAQ (reference sequence). CDR3 residues: CASSLEQGSYEQYF. In DNA, the CDR3 is TGTGCTAGCAGCCTAGAACAGGGCTCTTACGAGCAGTACTTC.

The V call is TRBV6-1, the J call TRBJ1-2; tentatively, D is TRBD1 (6 bases). This CDR3 comprises 16 residues. Trimming removed 4 bases from V and 6 bases from J, with 21 bases in between. The V gene's germline CDR1 is MNHNS and CDR2 SASEGT. The CDR3 region has the DNA TGTGCCAGCAGTGGACTCGGTACAGGGCAGGGCGATGGCTACACCTTC. Translated: CASSGLGTGQGDGYTF.

This chain connects TRBV5-1 to TRBJ1-3; 9 nucleotides line up with TRBD1. J gave up 0 bases and V 3 bases, and 10 bases lay outside the gene matches. Germline loops: CDR1 SGHRS, CDR2 YFSETQ. The CDR3 totals 18 residues. CDR3 nucleotides: TGCGCCAGCAGCTCAGATAAGACGGACAGGGGCTCTGGAAACACCATATATTTT. Translated: CASSSDKTDRGSGNTIYF.

In this sample, this clone turned up once. The chain joins TRBV28 to TRBJ1-1; D may be TRBD1 (6 bases). Germline CDR1 is MDHEN and CDR2 is SYDVKM. The CDR3 covers 14 residues. Trimming cost V 2 bases and J 7 bases, with 14 bases left between them. CDR3 in DNA: TGTGCCAGCAGTTTAACCCCGCCAGGGGATGAAGCTTTCTTT. As protein: CASSLTPPGDEAFF.